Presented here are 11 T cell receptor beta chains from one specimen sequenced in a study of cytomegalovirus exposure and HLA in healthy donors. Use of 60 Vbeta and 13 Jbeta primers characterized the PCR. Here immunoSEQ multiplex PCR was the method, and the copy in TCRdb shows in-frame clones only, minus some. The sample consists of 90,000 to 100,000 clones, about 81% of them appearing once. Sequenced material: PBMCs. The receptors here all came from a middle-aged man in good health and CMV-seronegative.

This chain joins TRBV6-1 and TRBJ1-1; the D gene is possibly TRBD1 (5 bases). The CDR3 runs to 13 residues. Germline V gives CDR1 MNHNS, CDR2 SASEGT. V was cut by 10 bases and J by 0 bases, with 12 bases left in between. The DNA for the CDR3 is TGTGCCACCCGACAGCCTCTGAACACTGAAGCTTTCTTT. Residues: CATRQPLNTEAFF.

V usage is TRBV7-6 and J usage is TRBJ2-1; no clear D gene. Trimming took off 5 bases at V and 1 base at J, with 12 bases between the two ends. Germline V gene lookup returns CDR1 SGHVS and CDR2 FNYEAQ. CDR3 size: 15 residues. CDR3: CASSEVRVSYNEQFF. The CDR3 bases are TGTGCCAGCAGCGAGGTCCGGGTATCCTACAATGAGCAGTTCTTC.

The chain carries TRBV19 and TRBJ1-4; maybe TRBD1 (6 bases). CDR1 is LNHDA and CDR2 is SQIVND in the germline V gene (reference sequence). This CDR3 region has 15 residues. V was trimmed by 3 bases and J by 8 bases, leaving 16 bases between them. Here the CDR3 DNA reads TGTGCCAGTAGTATCCCCGCAGGGGTAAGCGAAAAACTGTTTTTT. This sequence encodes CASSIPAGVSEKLFF. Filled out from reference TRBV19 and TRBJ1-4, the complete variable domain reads DGGITQSPKYLFRKEGQNVTLSCEQNLNHDAMYWYRQDPGQGLRLIYYSQIVNDFQKGDIAEGYSVSREKKESFPLTVTSAQKNPTAFYLCASSIPAGVSEKLFFGSGTQLSVL.

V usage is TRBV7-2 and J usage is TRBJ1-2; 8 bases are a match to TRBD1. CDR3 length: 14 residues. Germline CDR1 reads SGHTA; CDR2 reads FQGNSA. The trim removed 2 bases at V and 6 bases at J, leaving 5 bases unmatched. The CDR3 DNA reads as TGTGCCAGCAGCTTAACCCAGGGGGCAAATGGCTACACCTTC. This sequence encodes CASSLTQGANGYTF.

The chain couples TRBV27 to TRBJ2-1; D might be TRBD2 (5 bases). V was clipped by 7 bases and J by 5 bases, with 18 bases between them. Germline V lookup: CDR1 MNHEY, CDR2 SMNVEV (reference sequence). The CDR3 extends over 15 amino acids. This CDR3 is CASTFLGENNNEQFF. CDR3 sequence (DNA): TGTGCCAGCACTTTCCTGGGAGAGAATAACAATGAGCAGTTCTTC.

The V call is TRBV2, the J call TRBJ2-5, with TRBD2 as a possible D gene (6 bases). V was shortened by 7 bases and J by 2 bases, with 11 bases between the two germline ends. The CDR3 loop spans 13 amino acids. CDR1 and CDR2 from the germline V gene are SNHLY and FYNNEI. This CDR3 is CASKDYKQETQYF. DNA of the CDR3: TGTGCCAGCAAGGACTACAAACAAGAGACCCAGTACTTC. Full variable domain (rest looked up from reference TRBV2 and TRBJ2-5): EPEVTQTPSHQVTQMGQEVILRCVPISNHLYFYWYRQILGQKVEFLVSFYNNEISEKSEIFDDQFSVERPDGSNFTLKIRSTKLEDSAMYFCASKDYKQETQYFGPGTRLLVL.

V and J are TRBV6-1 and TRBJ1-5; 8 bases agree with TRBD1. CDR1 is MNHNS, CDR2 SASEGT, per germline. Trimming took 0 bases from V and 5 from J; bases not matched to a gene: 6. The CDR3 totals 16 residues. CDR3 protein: CASSEAPQGVYQPQHF. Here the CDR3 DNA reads TGTGCCAGCAGTGAAGCGCCACAGGGGGTTTATCAGCCCCAGCATTTT.

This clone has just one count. The DNA of the CDR3 is TGTGCCAGCAGCTCCCAGGGAAATCAGCCCCAGCATTTT. It yields the protein CASSSQGNQPQHF. The J gene is TRBJ1-5, the V gene TRBV7-9; D might be TRBD1 (5 bases). The germline CDR1 and CDR2 sequences are SEHNR and FQNEAQ (reference sequence). V gave up 4 bases and J gave up 4 bases, with 8 bases separating them. This CDR3 comprises 13 residues.

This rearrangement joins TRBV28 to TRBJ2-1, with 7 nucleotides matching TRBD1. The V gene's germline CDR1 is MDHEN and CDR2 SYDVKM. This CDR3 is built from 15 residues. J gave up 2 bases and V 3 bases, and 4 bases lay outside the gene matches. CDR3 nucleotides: TGTGCCAGCAGTTTGACAGGGCTGGCCTACAATGAGCAGTTCTTC. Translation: CASSLTGLAYNEQFF.

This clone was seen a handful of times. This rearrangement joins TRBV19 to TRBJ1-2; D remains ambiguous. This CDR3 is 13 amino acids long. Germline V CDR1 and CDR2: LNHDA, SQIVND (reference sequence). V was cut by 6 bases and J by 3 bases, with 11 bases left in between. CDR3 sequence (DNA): TGTGCCAGTAGACCATTCCGGGACTATGGCTACACCTTC. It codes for CASRPFRDYGYTF.

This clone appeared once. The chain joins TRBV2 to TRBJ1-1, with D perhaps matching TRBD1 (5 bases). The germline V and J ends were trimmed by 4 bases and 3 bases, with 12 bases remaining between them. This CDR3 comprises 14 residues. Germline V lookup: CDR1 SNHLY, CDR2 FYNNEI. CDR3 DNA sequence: TGTGCCAGCAGTGCCCAGGGTAGGGACACTGAAGCTTTCTTT. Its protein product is CASSAQGRDTEAFF. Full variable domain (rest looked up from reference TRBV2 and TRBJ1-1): EPEVTQTPSHQVTQMGQEVILRCVPISNHLYFYWYRQILGQKVEFLVSFYNNEISEKSEIFDDQFSVERPDGSNFTLKIRSTKLEDSAMYFCASSAQGRDTEAFFGQGTRLTVV.